This T cell receptor beta chain originates from a study of Ad26.COV2.S vaccination and SARS-CoV-2 variants. A word on this clone: Its antigen is unidentified.

Using immunoSEQ multiplex PCR, the repertoire was profiled, and TCRdb retains in-frame clones only, with some absent. Of just over 350,000 clones in the sample, around 83% are singletons; the top ten hold 3.3%. Treatment given: some 20 received Ad26.COV2.S at low or high dose, single or two shots; about 5 received placebo; per-sample allocation not given. Samples came from day 63 after the first vaccine or placebo injection. Built on an Ad26 vector, the vaccine expressed Wuhan-strain SARS-CoV-2 spike. General study points: Spike-specific TCR breadth in vaccine recipients exceeded that seen in placebo recipients.

There are 12 residues in the CDR3. V shed 4 bases and J shed 5 bases, with 11 bases lying between them. The V gene's germline CDR1 is GTSNPN and CDR2 SVGIG (reference sequence). The chain couples TRBV30 to TRBJ1-1; D unclear. This TCR derives from a person aged 18-60 years who received the Ad26.COV2.S COVID-19 vaccine or a placebo. The sequences come from peripheral blood, collected in a trial of Ad26.COV2.S vaccine versus placebo. Here the CDR3 reads CAWTFLGTEAFF. Here the CDR3 DNA reads TGTGCCTGGACATTCCTGGGGACTGAAGCTTTCTTT.